Following are 14 T cell receptor beta chains from one sample sequenced in a study of shared clonotypes between healthy human individuals. Some clones are missing from TCRdb's copy, which holds only in-frame ones; the method was immunoSEQ multiplex PCR. The table lists about 700,000 clones, 74% of them singletons. Sequenced material: memory CD4+ T cells sorted from blood. The subset denotes: CD45RA-negative fraction. Receptors originate from a woman aged 25-40 years in good health.

With respect to this clone: At the DNA level, this CDR3 is encoded by other sequences in the same sample as well. The chain links TRBV27 to TRBJ2-7; D unresolved. The CDR3 extends over 11 amino acids. V was clipped by 4 bases and J by 0 bases, with 1 base between them. The germline CDR1 and CDR2 sequences are MNHEY and SMNVEV (reference sequence). The CDR3 DNA reads as TGTGCCAGCAGTTCCTCCTACGAGCAGTACTTC. Amino acid sequence: CASSSSYEQYF.

On this clone itself: In the same sample, other DNA sequences code for this CDR3. The chain is built from TRBV5-1 and TRBJ2-3, with D possibly being TRBD1 (5 bases). The germline V gene encodes CDR1 SGHRS and CDR2 YFSETQ. The CDR3 has 13 residues. The V end lost 0 bases, the J end lost 5 bases, and 7 bases lay between the germline ends. The CDR3 sequence is CASSLGQGDTQYF. The CDR3 DNA follows: TGCGCCAGCAGCTTGGGCCAGGGAGATACGCAGTATTTT.

The J gene is TRBJ2-7, the V gene TRBV15, with 7 nucleotides matching TRBD2. Germline CDR1 LNHNV, CDR2 YYDKDF (reference sequence). Unmatched junction bases numbered 9, after V lost 5 bases and J lost 5 bases. The length of the CDR3 is 14 residues. The CDR3 DNA reads as TGTGCCACCAGCCCCCGGGGAGGGGTCGACGAGCAGTACTTC. Protein product: CATSPRGGVDEQYF.

The chain combines TRBV27 with TRBJ2-7; 13 bases are shared with TRBD2. The germline CDR1 and CDR2 sequences are MNHEY and SMNVEV (reference sequence). This CDR3 region has 15 residues. The ends lost 1 base at V and 11 bases at J; junction bases unmatched: 8. The DNA of the CDR3 is TGTGCCAGCAGTTTATTTGGGACTAGCGGGATGGGGGAGTACTTC. Translation: CASSLFGTSGMGEYF.

As to this clone: Other DNA sequences within the sample encode an identical CDR3. The chain carries TRBV7-8 and TRBJ2-3; D is unclear. The CDR3 contains 12 residues. CDR1 is SGHVS, CDR2 FQNEAQ, per germline. V lost 1 base and J lost 6, with 5 bases in between. The CDR3 region has the DNA TGTGCCAGCAGCTTAGGCTGGGATACGCAGTATTTT. As protein: CASSLGWDTQYF.

The chain joins TRBV4-2 to TRBJ1-2; 8 bases match TRBD1. The V segment lost 5 bases and the J segment 8 bases; nucleotides outside the gene matches: 7. CDR1 is LGHNA and CDR2 is YNFKEQ in the germline V gene. The CDR3 totals 13 residues. CDR3: CASSIDRGRGYTF. The DNA for the CDR3 is TGTGCCAGCAGCATCGACAGGGGACGGGGCTACACCTTC.

This clone has a count of ten or more. The CDR3 sequence is CASSLEGLGYEQYF. The CDR3 nucleotides are TGTGCCAGCAGCCTTGAGGGTCTGGGCTACGAGCAGTACTTC. The chain uses TRBV7-9 and TRBJ2-7; maybe TRBD2 (5 bases). V was shortened by 5 bases and J by 3 bases, with 14 bases between the two germline ends. The V gene's germline CDR1 is SEHNR and CDR2 FQNEAQ (reference sequence). This CDR3 contains 14 residues. The variable domain in full, with the rest retrieved from reference TRBV7-9 and TRBJ2-7, is DTGVSQNPRHKITKRGQNVTFRCDPISEHNRLYWYRQTLGQGPEFLTYFQNEAQLEKSRLLSDRFSAERPKGSFSTLEIQRTEQGDSAMYLCASSLEGLGYEQYFGPGTRLTVT.

V is TRBV25-1 and J is TRBJ2-5; TRBD1 matches at 12 bases. The V gene's germline CDR1 is MGHDK and CDR2 SYGVNS. The CDR3 contains 17 residues. J gave up 5 bases and V 2 bases, and 9 bases lay outside the gene matches. DNA of the CDR3: TGTGCCAGCAGTGAACACGTAGGGACAGGGGGCTGGGAGACCCAGTACTTC. Translating gives CASSEHVGTGGWETQYF.

The chain combines TRBV5-1 with TRBJ2-3, with D possibly matching TRBD2 (6 bases). This CDR3 has 15 amino acids. Trimming shortened V by 4 bases and J by 6 bases, and 18 bases separated the two germline ends. Germline CDR1 reads SGHRS; CDR2 reads YFSETQ. CDR3 residues: CASSRDAKGGDTQYF. The DNA of the CDR3 is TGCGCCAGCAGCCGGGACGCCAAAGGAGGGGATACGCAGTATTTT.

In DNA, the CDR3 is TGTGCCAGCAGCCCAAGGGGGGCTGAGCAGTTCTTC. Residues: CASSPRGAEQFF. This chain joins TRBV11-2 and TRBJ2-1; D may correspond to TRBD1 or TRBD2 (6 bases each). The CDR3 is 12 amino acids. Trimming removed 5 bases at V and 9 bases at J, with 11 bases between. Germline CDR1 and CDR2: SGHAT and FQNNGV.

The V gene is TRBV9, the J gene TRBJ2-3; D gene unclear. The CDR3 consists of 15 residues. Germline V CDR1 and CDR2: SGDLS, YYNGEE. V lost 3 bases and J 2 bases, leaving 13 bases between the germline ends. The CDR3 DNA reads as TGTGCCAGCAGCGCCCCCTATCGCCCCACAGATACGCAGTATTTT. This gives the protein CASSAPYRPTDTQYF.

This chain joins TRBV10-1 and TRBJ2-1, with 7 bases matching TRBD2. The V gene's germline CDR1 is WNHNN and CDR2 SYGVQD (reference sequence). The CDR3 is 15 amino acids. V shed 6 bases, J shed 2 bases, and the junction held 7 bases outside the gene matches. The CDR3 here is CASSPWEGTYNEQFF. The CDR3 nucleotides read TGCGCCAGCAGCCCGTGGGAGGGAACCTACAATGAGCAGTTCTTC.

The V and J genes are TRBV5-4 and TRBJ2-2, with 7 bases lining up with TRBD1. Germline-derived CDR1 and CDR2 are SGHNT and YYREEE (reference sequence). V gave up 0 bases and J gave up 4 bases; unmatched junction bases: 3. The CDR3 has 15 amino acids. Here the CDR3 reads CASSLEGAATGELFF. In DNA form, the CDR3 reads TGTGCCAGCAGCTTGGAGGGGGCGGCCACCGGGGAGCTGTTTTTT. The variable domain in full, with the rest retrieved from reference TRBV5-4 and TRBJ2-2, is ETGVTQSPTHLIKTRGQQVTLRCSSQSGHNTVSWYQQALGQGPQFIFQYYREEENGRGNFPPRFSGLQFPNYSSELNVNALELDDSALYLCASSLEGAATGELFFGEGSRLTVL.

The genes are TRBV4-2 and TRBJ1-5; 7 positions match TRBD1. J was trimmed by 4 bases and V by 1 base; bases with no gene match: 7. This CDR3 region has 16 residues. In germline, CDR1 is LGHNA, CDR2 YNFKEQ. This chain's CDR3 is CASSQADRAGNQPQHF. The DNA for the CDR3 is TGTGCCAGCAGCCAAGCAGACAGGGCAGGGAATCAGCCCCAGCATTTT.